This T cell receptor beta chain is drawn from a study of PD-1 blockade in mismatch repair-deficient tumors. Overall study: All were previously treated, progressing patients with eleven to twelve mismatch repair-deficient cancer types.

Study findings and constraints: After pembrolizumab, tumor-resident clones rose rapidly, then generally contracted before radiologic responses.

PCR or immunohistochemistry showed mismatch repair deficiency in every enrolled patient. TCRs were sequenced from a few patients responding to pembrolizumab. Germline CDR1 is MDHEN and CDR2 is SYDVKM. V lost 3 bases to trimming and J lost 4 bases, with 10 bases between them. This CDR3 spans 15 amino acids. About this clone itself: The target antigen is unknown.

Assay used: immunoSEQ multiplex PCR; TCRdb lists only in-frame clones, some missing. The data contain 75,000 to 85,000 clones, roughly 80% of them seen just once; the ten biggest clones take up about 2.6%. This TCR came from an adult with mismatch repair-deficient cancer. The sample here was peripheral blood, taken 12 weeks after starting pembrolizumab. The rearrangement links TRBV28 to TRBJ2-6, with D possibly matching TRBD2 (6 bases). CDR3 region: CASSFGGTGANVLTF. The CDR3 nucleotides read TGTGCCAGCAGTTTTGGGGGGACCGGGGCCAACGTCCTGACTTTC.